The following is a T cell receptor beta chain sequence with its context. Its antigen remains unidentified. PCR amplification relied on 60 Vbeta primers (plus 13 Jbeta primers). Authors' processing steps: Roughly 11 million shared chains were among around 78 million unique TCR beta chains counted in a later analysis. This table comes from immunoSEQ multiplex PCR, and its TCRdb copy is limited to in-frame clones, with some not included. That table is the source of V, J and clone size, and D and trimming were worked out from the DNA. The sample includes under 150,000 clones, 82% of them seen just once. This entry is derived from a study of cytomegalovirus exposure and HLA in healthy donors. Study results and limitations: A later analysis linked a missense variant in DCLRE1C to the trimming of TCR beta V and J genes. A later examination showed that TCR association rates differed by HLA locus, with DRB1 most and HLA-C fewest. Using a false discovery rate of 0.05, a later analysis showed that 15,000 to 20,000 TCR beta sequences were associated with HLA alleles.

CDR1 and CDR2 (germline): SNHLY, FYNNEI. Trimming stripped 7 bases from V and 8 bases from J, with 15 bases between. The CDR3 has 13 residues. This TCR was recovered from a male donor in good health and CMV-seronegative. Sequences were obtained from PBMCs. The chain recombines TRBV2 with TRBJ2-1; D may be TRBD1 (5 bases). The CDR3 spells CASIEGAGDEQFF. CDR3 in DNA: TGTGCCAGCATCGAAGGGGCTGGGGATGAGCAGTTCTTC.